This TCR beta chain was identified in a study of memory CD4+ T cells and cytomegalovirus serostatus. The protocol was immunoSEQ multiplex PCR, while the TCRdb copy is restricted to in-frame clones and leaves out a portion. This table has roughly 39,000 clones, roughly four fifths appearing once. V dropped 4 bases and J dropped 4; count of bases not matched to a gene: 5. Germline values: CDR1 SGHDT, CDR2 YYEEEE. CDR3 length: 16 amino acids. The sort gate was single viable CD3+CD4+CD8-CD45RO+ cells for memory CD4+ T cells. CMV serostatus came from serum IgG against pp150, pp28, p38, p52. This TCR was sampled from an adult in good health and CMV-seronegative. Sequencing used memory CD4+ T cells from blood. The genes are TRBV5-6 and TRBJ1-6, with 10 bases aligning to TRBD1. The CDR3 protein is CASSPGTGAYNSPLHF. DNA for the CDR3: TGTGCCAGCAGCCCCGGGACAGGGGCTTATAATTCACCCCTCCACTTT.